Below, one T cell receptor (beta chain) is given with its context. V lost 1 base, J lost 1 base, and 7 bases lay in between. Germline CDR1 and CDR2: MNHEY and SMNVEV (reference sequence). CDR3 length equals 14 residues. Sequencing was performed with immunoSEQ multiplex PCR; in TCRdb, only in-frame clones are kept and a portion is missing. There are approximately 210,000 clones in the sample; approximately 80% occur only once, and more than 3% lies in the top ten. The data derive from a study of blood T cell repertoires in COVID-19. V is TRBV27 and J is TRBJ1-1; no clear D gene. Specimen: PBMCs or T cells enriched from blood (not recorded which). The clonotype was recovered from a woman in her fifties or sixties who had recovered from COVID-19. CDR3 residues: CASSLWAGNTEAFF. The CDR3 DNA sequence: TGTGCCAGCAGTTTATGGGCAGGGAACACTGAAGCTTTCTTT.